This T cell receptor (beta chain) was documented in a study of CD8+CD57+ T cells in acquired aplastic anemia listed by TCRdb under 2018. About the study as a whole: DNA extracted from sorted CD4+ and CD8+ cells had a mean of 3.2 ug, with a range of roughly 0.19 to 27.4 ug. A CD8+CD57+ expansion meant a frequency higher than the mean frequency seen in healthy subjects.

Genomic DNA was used as template for profiling of TCR beta VDJ combinations and CDR3 sequences. TCR repertoire sequencing was run on an Illumina HiSeq 2000. For the original study's pipeline: TRBV/TRBJ rearrangement plots, CDR3 size and DJ length profiles, and Simpson's diversity index were used to evaluate the repertoires. Whichever DNA sequence was most abundant in the deep sequencing data was defined as the immunodominant clone. CDR3 amino acid sequences were screened for sharing across subjects and were compared with published repertoires and the VDJdb database. The public reads were reanalyzed by TCRdb: fastp trimming at Q25, MiXCR alignment, in-frame beta chains only. Rows with a matching CDR3 protein are joined into one entry that keeps the most common DNA and genes. TCRdb, rather than the study authors, made the V and J calls. The sample profile shows hundreds of thousands of distinct CDR3 sequences; over 25% of them were found once. 0.75% to 0.95% of the sample lies in the top ten.

Flow cytometry had shown CD8+CD57+ cell expansion in the patients selected for sequencing. Severe acquired aplastic anemia was diagnosed in all patients according to International Study of Aplastic Anemia and Agranulocytosis and Camitta criteria. No therapy had been received by the patients at the time of blood sampling. In the study, sorted CD4+ and CD8+ blood T cells from patients with severe aplastic anemia and from healthy subjects underwent deep sequencing of TCR repertoires. Patients were enrolled under clinicaltrials.gov protocols 00001620, 01623167, 00001397, 00071045, 00081523 and 00961064 in the USA. Ficoll-Paque density gradient centrifugation was used to isolate peripheral blood mononuclear cells. Before DNA was extracted, CD4+ and CD8+ T cells were sorted using either FACS or magnetic beads. As regards this clonotype: The target of this receptor is not known. At one of its ends the junction is not consistent with the germline gene, which may arise from a read error.

General study outcomes and caveats: CD8+ Simpson's diversity did not differ significantly between patients and healthy controls (P=0.060). Around 30 CD8+ CDR3 sequences were shared between patients and controls but appeared highly expressed in patients and within their immunodominant clones.

The CDR3 runs 15 residues from the cysteine to the phenylalanine. Kept here is only the CDR3 DNA, which spans 45 bases and is read in frame from base 1. CDR1 SNHLY and CDR2 FYNNEI were looked up in the germline V gene. The sequence joins TRBV2 to TRBJ1-4; no D segment can be confidently identified. Sequenced input: sorted CD4+, CD8+, or CD8+CD57+ T cells (not recorded which) from PBMCs. The sequence came from a human donor with aplastic anemia. In nucleotides, the sequence is TGTGCCAGCAGCCCGACCGTGGCAACTAATGAAAAACTGTCTTTT. It translates as CASSPTVATNEKLSF.